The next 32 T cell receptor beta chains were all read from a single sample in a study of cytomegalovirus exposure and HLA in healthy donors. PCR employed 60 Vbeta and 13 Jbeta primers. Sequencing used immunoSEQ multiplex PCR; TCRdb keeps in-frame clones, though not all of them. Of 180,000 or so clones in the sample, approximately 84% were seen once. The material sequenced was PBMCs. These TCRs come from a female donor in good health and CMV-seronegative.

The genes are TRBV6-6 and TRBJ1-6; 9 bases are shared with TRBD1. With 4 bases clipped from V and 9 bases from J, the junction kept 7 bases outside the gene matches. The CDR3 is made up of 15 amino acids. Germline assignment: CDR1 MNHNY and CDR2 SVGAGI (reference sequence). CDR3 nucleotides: TGTGCCAGCAGTTTAAAGGGACAGGGAAGTTCACCCCTCCACTTT. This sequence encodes CASSLKGQGSSPLHF.

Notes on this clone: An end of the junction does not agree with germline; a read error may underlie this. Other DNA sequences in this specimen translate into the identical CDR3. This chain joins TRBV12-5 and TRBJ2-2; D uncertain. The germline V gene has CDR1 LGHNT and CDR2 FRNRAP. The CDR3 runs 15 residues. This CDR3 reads CASGLYPRPTGELFF. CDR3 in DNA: TGTGCCAGTGGTTTGTACCCTAGACCTACCGGGGAGCTGTTTTTT.

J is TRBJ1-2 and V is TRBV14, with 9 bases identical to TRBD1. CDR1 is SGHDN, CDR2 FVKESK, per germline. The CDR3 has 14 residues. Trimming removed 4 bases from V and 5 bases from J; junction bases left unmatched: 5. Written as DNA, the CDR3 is TGTGCCAGCAGCCGCCGGGACAGGGCTTATGGCTACACCTTC. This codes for CASSRRDRAYGYTF.

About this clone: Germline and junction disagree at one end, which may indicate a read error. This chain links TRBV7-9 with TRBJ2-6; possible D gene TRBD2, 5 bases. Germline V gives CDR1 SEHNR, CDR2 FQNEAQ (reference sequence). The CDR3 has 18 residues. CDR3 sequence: CSSSVHQGLLTGANVLTF. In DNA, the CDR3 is TGTTCCAGCAGCGTTCACCAAGGACTGTTAACTGGGGCCAACGTCCTGACTTTC.

CDR3 amino acids: CASSIAGGETQYF. CDR3 sequence (DNA): TGTGCCAGTAGTATAGCGGGAGGAGAGACCCAGTACTTC. The chain carries TRBV19 and TRBJ2-5; TRBD2 agrees at 7 bases. The V segment lost 1 base and the J segment 4 bases; nucleotides outside the gene matches: 0. CDR1 is LNHDA, CDR2 SQIVND, per germline (reference sequence). This CDR3 comprises 13 residues.

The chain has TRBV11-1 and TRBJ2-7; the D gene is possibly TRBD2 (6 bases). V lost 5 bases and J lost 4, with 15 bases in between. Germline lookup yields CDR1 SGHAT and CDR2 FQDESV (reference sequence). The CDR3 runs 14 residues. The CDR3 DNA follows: TGTGCCAGCAGCCTCCGGGGGACTCTTTACGAGCAGTACTTC. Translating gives CASSLRGTLYEQYF.

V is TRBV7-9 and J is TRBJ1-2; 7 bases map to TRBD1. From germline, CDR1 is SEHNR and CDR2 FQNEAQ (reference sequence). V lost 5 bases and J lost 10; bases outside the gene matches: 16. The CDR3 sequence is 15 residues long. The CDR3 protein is CASSQAGAQGVVYTF. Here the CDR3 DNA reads TGTGCCAGCAGCCAGGCCGGGGCCCAGGGGGTCGTCTACACCTTC.

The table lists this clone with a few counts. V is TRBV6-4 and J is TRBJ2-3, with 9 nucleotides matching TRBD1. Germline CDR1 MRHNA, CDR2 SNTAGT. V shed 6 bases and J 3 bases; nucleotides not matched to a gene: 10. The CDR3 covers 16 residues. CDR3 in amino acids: CASSSGTGITTDTQYF. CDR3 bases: TGTGCCAGCAGCTCCGGGACAGGGATTACGACAGATACGCAGTATTTT.

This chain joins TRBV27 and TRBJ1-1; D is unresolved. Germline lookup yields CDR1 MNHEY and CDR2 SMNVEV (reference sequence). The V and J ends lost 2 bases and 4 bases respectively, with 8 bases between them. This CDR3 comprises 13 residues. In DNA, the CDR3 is TGTGCCAGCAGTTTAGCGAGAGGCACTGAAGCTTTCTTT. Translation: CASSLARGTEAFF.

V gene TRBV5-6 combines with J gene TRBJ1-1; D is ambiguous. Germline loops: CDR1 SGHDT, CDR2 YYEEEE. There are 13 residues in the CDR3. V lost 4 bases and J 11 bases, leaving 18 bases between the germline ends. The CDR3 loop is CASSRQLAGLAFF. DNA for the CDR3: TGTGCCAGCAGCCGACAACTGGCGGGTTTGGCTTTCTTT.

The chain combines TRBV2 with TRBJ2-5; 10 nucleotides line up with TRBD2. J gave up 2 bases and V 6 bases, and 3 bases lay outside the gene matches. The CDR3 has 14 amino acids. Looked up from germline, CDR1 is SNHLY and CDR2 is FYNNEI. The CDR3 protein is CASRGTSAQETQYF. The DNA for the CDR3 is TGTGCCAGCAGAGGGACTAGCGCACAAGAGACCCAGTACTTC.

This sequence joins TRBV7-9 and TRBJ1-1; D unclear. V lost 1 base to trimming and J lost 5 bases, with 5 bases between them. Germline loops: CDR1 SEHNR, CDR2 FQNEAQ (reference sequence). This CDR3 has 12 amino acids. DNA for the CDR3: TGTGCCAGCAGCTTAGACCAGACTGAAGCTTTCTTT. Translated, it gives CASSLDQTEAFF. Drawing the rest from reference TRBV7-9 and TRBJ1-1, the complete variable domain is DTGVSQNPRHKITKRGQNVTFRCDPISEHNRLYWYRQTLGQGPEFLTYFQNEAQLEKSRLLSDRFSAERPKGSFSTLEIQRTEQGDSAMYLCASSLDQTEAFFGQGTRLTVV.

CDR3 region: CASRKRDSNQPQHF. In DNA, the CDR3 is TGTGCCAGCAGGAAGAGAGATAGCAATCAGCCCCAGCATTTT. This chain links TRBV28 with TRBJ1-5; D is unresolved. The CDR3 spans 14 residues. CDR1 MDHEN and CDR2 SYDVKM come from the germline V gene. V lost 6 bases, J lost 0 bases, and 9 bases lay in between.

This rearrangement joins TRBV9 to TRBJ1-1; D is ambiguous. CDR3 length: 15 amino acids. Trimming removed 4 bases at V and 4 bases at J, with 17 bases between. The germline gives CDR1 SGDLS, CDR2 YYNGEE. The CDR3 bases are TGTGCCAGCAGCCCCCACCCCGGTAGTATCACTGAAGCTTTCTTT. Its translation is CASSPHPGSITEAFF.

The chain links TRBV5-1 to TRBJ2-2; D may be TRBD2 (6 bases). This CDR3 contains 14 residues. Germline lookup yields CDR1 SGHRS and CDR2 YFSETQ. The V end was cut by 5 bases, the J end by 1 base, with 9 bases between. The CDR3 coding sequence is TGCGCCAGCAGTCCCGGGAGGAACACCGGGGAGCTGTTTTTT. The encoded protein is CASSPGRNTGELFF.

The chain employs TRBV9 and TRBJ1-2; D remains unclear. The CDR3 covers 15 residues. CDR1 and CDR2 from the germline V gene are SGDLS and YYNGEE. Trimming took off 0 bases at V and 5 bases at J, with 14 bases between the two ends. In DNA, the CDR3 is TGTGCCAGCAGCGTAGGTGGAGGAGGTGGATATGGCTACACCTTC. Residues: CASSVGGGGGYGYTF.

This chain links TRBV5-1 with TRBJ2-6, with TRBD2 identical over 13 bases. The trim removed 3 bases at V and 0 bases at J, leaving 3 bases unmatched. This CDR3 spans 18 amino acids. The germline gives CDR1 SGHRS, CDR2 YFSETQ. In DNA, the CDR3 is TGCGCCAGCAGCTCGGGACTAGCGGGGAACTCTGGGGCCAACGTCCTGACTTTC. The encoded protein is CASSSGLAGNSGANVLTF. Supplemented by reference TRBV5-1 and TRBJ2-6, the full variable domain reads KAGVTQTPRYLIKTRGQQVTLSCSPISGHRSVSWYQQTPGQGLQFLFEYFSETQRNKGNFPGRFSGRQFSNSRSEMNVSTLELGDSALYLCASSSGLAGNSGANVLTFGAGSRLTVL.

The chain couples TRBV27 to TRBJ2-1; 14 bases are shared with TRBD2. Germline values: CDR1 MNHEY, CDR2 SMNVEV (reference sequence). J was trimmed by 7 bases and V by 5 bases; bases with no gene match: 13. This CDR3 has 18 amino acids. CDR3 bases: TGTGCCAGCAGTGGGCCGACTAGCGGGAGGGCCCGTAGGAATGAGCAGTTCTTC. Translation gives CASSGPTSGRARRNEQFF.

DNA for the CDR3: TGTGCCAGCAGCTTAGGGAAGACAGGGTGGGGAGATCACAATGAGCAGTTCTTC. Its translation is CASSLGKTGWGDHNEQFF. The chain employs TRBV5-6 and TRBJ2-1; 7 bases map to TRBD1. This CDR3 spans 18 amino acids. Trimming removed 2 bases from V and 5 bases from J; junction bases left unmatched: 16. Germline CDR1 and CDR2: SGHDT and YYEEEE.

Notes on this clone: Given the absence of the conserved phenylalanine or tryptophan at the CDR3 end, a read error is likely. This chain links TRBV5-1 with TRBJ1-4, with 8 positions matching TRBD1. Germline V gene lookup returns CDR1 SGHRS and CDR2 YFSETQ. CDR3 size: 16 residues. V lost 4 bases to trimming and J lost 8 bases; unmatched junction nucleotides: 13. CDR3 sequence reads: CASSLDVYRGREKLFL. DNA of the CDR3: TGCGCCAGCAGCCTGGATGTGTACAGGGGGAGGGAAAAACTGTTTCTT.

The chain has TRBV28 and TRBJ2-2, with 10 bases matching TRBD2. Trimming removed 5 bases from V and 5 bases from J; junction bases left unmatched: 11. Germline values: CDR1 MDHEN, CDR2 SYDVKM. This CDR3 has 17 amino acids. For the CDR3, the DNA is TGTGCCAGCAGTCCACCTCTAGCGGGAGTAGGGACCGGGGAGCTGTTTTTT. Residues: CASSPPLAGVGTGELFF.

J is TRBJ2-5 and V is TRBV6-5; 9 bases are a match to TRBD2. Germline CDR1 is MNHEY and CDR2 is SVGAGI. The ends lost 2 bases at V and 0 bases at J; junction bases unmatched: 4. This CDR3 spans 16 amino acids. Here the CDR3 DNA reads TGTGCCAGCAGTTACACTAGCGGGTGGGACCAAGAGACCCAGTACTTC. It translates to CASSYTSGWDQETQYF.

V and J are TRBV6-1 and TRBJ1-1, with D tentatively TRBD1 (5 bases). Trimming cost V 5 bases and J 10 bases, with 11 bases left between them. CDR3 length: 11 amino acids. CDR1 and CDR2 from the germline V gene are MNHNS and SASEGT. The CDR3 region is CASSYQGVAFF. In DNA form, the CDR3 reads TGTGCCAGCAGTTACCAGGGCGTAGCTTTCTTT.

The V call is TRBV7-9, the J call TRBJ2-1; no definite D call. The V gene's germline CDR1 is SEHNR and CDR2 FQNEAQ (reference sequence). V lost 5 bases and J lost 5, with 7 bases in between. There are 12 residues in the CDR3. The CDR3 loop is CASSLRNNEQFF. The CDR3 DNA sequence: TGTGCCAGCAGCCTCAGGAACAATGAGCAGTTCTTC.

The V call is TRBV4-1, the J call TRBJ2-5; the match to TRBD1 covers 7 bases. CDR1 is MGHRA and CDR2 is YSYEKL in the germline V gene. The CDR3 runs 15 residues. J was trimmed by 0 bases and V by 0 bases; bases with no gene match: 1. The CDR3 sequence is CASSQEGTDQETQYF. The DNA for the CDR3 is TGCGCCAGCAGCCAAGAAGGGACAGACCAAGAGACCCAGTACTTC.

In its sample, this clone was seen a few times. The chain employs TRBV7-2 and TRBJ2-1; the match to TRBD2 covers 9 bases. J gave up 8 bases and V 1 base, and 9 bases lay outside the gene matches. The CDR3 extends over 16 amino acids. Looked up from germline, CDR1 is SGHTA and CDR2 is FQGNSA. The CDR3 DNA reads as TGTGCCAGCAGCTTAGTGCGGGAGGGGGTGATGTATGAGCAGTTCTTC. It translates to CASSLVREGVMYEQFF.

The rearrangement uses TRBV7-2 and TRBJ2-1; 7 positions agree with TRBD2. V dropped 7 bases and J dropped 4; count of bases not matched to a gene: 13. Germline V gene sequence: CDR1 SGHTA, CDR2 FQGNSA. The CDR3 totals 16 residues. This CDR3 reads CASTLPGGRRYNEQFF. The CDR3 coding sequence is TGTGCCAGCACCCTTCCCGGGGGGAGGCGGTACAATGAGCAGTTCTTC.

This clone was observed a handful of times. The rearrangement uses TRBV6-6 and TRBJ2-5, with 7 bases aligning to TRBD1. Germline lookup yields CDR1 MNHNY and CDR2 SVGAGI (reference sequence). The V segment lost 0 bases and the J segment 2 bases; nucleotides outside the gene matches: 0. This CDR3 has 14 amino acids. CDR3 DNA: TGTGCCAGCAGTTACTCACAGGGGCAAGAGACCCAGTACTTC. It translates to CASSYSQGQETQYF.

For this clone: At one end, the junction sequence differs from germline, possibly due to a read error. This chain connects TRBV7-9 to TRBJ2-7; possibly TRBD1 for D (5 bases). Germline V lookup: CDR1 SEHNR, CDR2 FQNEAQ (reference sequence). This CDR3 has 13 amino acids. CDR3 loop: CSSSLPGTYEQYF. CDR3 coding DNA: TGTTCCAGCAGCTTGCCAGGGACCTACGAGCAGTACTTC.

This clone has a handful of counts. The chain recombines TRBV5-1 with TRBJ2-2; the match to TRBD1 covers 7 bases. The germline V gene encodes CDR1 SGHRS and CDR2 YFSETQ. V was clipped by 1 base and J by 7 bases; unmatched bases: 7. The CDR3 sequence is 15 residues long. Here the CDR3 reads CASSLQKTGDGELFF. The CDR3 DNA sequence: TGCGCCAGCAGCTTGCAAAAAACAGGGGACGGGGAGCTGTTTTTT. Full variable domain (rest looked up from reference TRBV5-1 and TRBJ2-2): KAGVTQTPRYLIKTRGQQVTLSCSPISGHRSVSWYQQTPGQGLQFLFEYFSETQRNKGNFPGRFSGRQFSNSRSEMNVSTLELGDSALYLCASSLQKTGDGELFFGEGSRLTVL.

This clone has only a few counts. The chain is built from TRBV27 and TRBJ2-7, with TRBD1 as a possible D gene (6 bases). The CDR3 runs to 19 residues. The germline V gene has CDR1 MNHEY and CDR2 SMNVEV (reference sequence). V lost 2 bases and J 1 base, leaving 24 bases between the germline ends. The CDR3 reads CASSLGAPGEWSYSYEQYF. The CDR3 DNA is TGTGCCAGCAGTTTAGGAGCCCCAGGGGAATGGTCGTATTCCTACGAGCAGTACTTC.

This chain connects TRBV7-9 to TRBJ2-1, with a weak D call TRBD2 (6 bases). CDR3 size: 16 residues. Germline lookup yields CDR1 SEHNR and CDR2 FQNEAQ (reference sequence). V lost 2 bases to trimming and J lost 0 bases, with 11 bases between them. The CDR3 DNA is TGTGCCAGCAGCTTACGGGGACTTTACTCCTACAATGAGCAGTTCTTC. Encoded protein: CASSLRGLYSYNEQFF.